This record concerns one T cell receptor beta chain sequence. Using immunoSEQ multiplex PCR, the repertoire was profiled, and TCRdb retains in-frame clones only, with some absent. This sample carries around 100,000 clones, 81% of them seen once, and the ten largest clones take over 9.5%. This sample was included in a study of glioma-infiltrating T cells after dendritic cell vaccination. CDR1 is GTSNPN, CDR2 SVGIG, per germline (reference sequence). CDR3 size: 10 residues. Trimming took 5 bases from V and 3 from J, leaving 4 bases between them. This chain joins TRBV30 and TRBJ1-1; D gene unclear. The receptor comes from a human donor with glioblastoma. The input for sequencing was blood, taken before dendritic cell vaccination. The CDR3 reads CAWPDTEAFF. The CDR3 DNA is TGTGCCTGGCCAGACACTGAAGCTTTCTTT. The full variable domain, rest sourced from reference TRBV30 and TRBJ1-1, is SQTIHQWPATLVQPVGSPLSLECTVEGTSNPNLYWYRQAAGRGLQLLFYSVGIGQISSEVPQNLSASRPQDRQFILSSKKLLLSDSGFYLCAWPDTEAFFGQGTRLTVV.